The present entry profiles one T cell receptor (beta chain) with its context. The target of this receptor is not known. Within one base of it there is no much larger clone, and no base qualities were kept. The donors were healthy, HIV-negative adults with no recently reported acute infections or vaccinations. All donors were Caucasian adults living in Nashville, Tennessee, USA. CD4+ T cells were enriched through magnetic negative selection, after which naive cells were positively selected on CD45RA and the remaining negative fraction served as the memory subset. Blood was obtained by leukapheresis, after which PBMCs were separated by Ficoll-Histopaque density gradient centrifugation and cryopreserved in liquid nitrogen vapor phase. Analytical flow cytometry was used to check the purity and quantity of each magnetically sorted T cell population. Each sorted fraction had its genomic DNA isolated and then quantified by UV absorbance on a Nanodrop 2000c.

TCR CDR3 regions were amplified from genomic DNA by multiplex PCR using the deep immunoSEQ assay. Genomic DNA extracted from each cell subset was distributed evenly over all wells of several immunoSEQ 96-well plates, and each plate served as one replicate. For sorted subsets, approximately 200 ng of genomic DNA, equivalent to roughly 30,000 T cell genomes, went into each replicate PCR. The purified libraries were quantified using a Qubit 3.0 fluorometer, sized with a Bioanalyzer 2100, and then quantified again using the KAPA Library Quantification kit. Every immunoSEQ 96-well plate was sequenced on a separate single-read 150-cycle Illumina NextSeq 550 flow cell. The original methods were these. Because only junctional sequences without quality scores were contained in the immunoSEQ output, filtering matching that applied to full-length reads could not be performed. Sequences were annotated with PyIR, a Python wrapper for IgBLAST v1.9, using IMGT germline references to assign V/J genes and CDR3. Reads were removed for weak V/J assignments (E-value above 1e-6), missing CDR3, stop codons, out-of-frame junctions, or ambiguous translated residues. A V3J clonotype was defined by an identical inferred V gene, J gene, and CDR3 amino acid sequence. Percentage overlap between repertoires was calculated by dividing the number of shared unique clonotypes by the size of the smaller repertoire. Repertoire richness was assessed with RTK rarefaction, the Chao1 estimator, and Recon v2.1 estimates of unobserved clonotypes. Generation probabilities for all TCRbeta clonotypes obtained by the gDNA method from a handful of donors were computed using OLGA. TCRdb retrieved this table from immuneACCESS and kept in-frame rearrangements only. Not all clones are present; in checked studies, unresolved V genes account for under half, and no reason is known for the remainder. V and J calls plus clone size are reproduced from that table; the DNA served to infer D and trimming. The sample table holds around 700,000 clones, of which around three quarters were seen once. Around 1.8% of the sample comes from the top ten.

The data were obtained in a study of shared clonotypes between healthy human individuals (dated by TCRdb to 2020 to 2021). For context, the study as a whole: The cohort included a few men and a couple of women between 18 and 49 years of age. Per donor, leukapheresis produced somewhere between about 0.8 and 9 billion PBMCs. Libraries were prepared and TCR repertoires were sequenced by different laboratories using diverse techniques, in order to increase sequencing depth and limit assay-specific biases. For each donor, CD4 naive and CD4 memory were each run on three plates, CD8 naive on two plates, and CD8 memory on one plate. To estimate repertoire size and how much clonotype sharing occurs between individuals, the study deeply sequenced the blood TCR repertoires of about five healthy adults. Findings and caveats that apply to the study as a whole: Estimated clonotype richness was generally larger for naive than for memory subsets. Sampling was restricted to blood, and TCR repertoires in tissue are likely to differ from TCR repertoires in blood. When a handful of donors were compared, the shared fraction of clonotypes was about 5.2% for naive CD4, more than 3% for naive CD8, 2.3% for memory CD4, and roughly 0.43% for memory CD8. Based on pairwise subsampling, the degree of clonotype sharing among donors was expected to be affected by sequencing depth. Compared with non-shared clonotypes, the clonotypes found in all four sorted-subset donors had higher generation probabilities. Even with the large sequencing depth, rarefaction of the sorted-subset datasets indicated that sequencing was incomplete. The small number of donors limited the genetic and exposure-history diversity represented.

Sequenced input: memory CD4+ T cells sorted from blood. The cell subset or site label on this specimen signifies: CD45RA-negative fraction. The receptor's source is a woman in her twenties or thirties in good health.

The CDR3: CASSKCGTSHEQFF. The nucleotide sequence is given as TGTGCCAGCAGCAAATGTGGGACTAGCCATGAGCAGTTCTTC. The chain was built from TRBV21-1 and TRBJ2-1; whether TRBD2, the table's D call, matches the DNA was not checked. TRBV21-1 is labeled a pseudogene. The CDR3 numbers 14 residues from cysteine through phenylalanine. Just CDR3 DNA is preserved here, 42 bases in frame from base 1.